This T cell receptor (beta chain) was sequenced for a study of T-cell reconstitution after alpha-beta-depleted transplantation in children (dated by TCRdb to 2016 to 2018). About the investigation overall: Using TCR repertoire profiling, the study followed T-cell immune reconstitution in a quantitative way in children after TCRalphabeta/CD19-depleted allogeneic hematopoietic cell transplantation.

The library was produced with PCR. TCRdb shows the sequencer as Illumina HiSeq 2500. TCR libraries were prepared with molecular barcoding, using unique molecular identifiers to normalize TCRbeta repertoire quantification. Using fastp trimming at Q25 and MiXCR clonotype assembly, TCRdb reanalyzed the public sequencing data and kept in-frame beta chains. Rows merge per CDR3 protein into single entries with the most common DNA and genes. Here the sample has over 85,000 distinct CDR3 sequences; around a tenth occur a single time. Jointly, the top ten make up approximately 8% of the sample. V and J lose 2 bases and 1 base, and a span of 8 bases separates them. CDR1 SGHTA and CDR2 FQGNSA were looked up in the germline V gene. Taken from cysteine to phenylalanine, the CDR3 has 15 residues. Here the CDR3 DNA is all that survives: 45 bases in frame from base 1. In this sample, this clonotype turned up many times. The specificity of this receptor is unknown. No per-base quality is available; no much larger clone lies one base away.

The TCR was taken from a human donor who donated a stem cell graft to a child with acute lymphoblastic leukemia. The rearrangement combines TRBV7-2 with TRBJ2-2; a confident D gene designation cannot be given. Sequenced here: PBMCs from the stem cell graft donor, sampled from the stem cell graft. Here the CDR3 is given as CASSLTSGNTGELFF. The DNA sequence reads TGTGCCAGCAGCTTAACGTCAGGGAACACCGGGGAGCTGTTTTTT.